Listed below are T cell receptor beta chains from one sample, sequenced in a study of shared clonotypes between healthy human individuals. Repertoires were generated with immunoSEQ multiplex PCR, while TCRdb's copy carries only in-frame clones and drops some. The repertoire holds 1,500,000 or so clones, with around 97% as singletons. What was sequenced was naive CD4+ T cells sorted from blood. Source of these receptors: a man aged 25-45 years in good health. Both conserved end residues are part of each CDR3. The order of the fields is CDR3 DNA, CDR3 protein, D gene, V gene, J gene, clone size. A D gene is named only where the DNA matches it firmly. Part of the rows lack a size; the others show once, few, many or a class for expanded clones.

CDR3nt: TGTGCCAGCAGCTTGCCTGGCAGGACTAACTATGGCTACACCTTC; CDR3aa: CASSLPGRTNYGYTF; d_gene: .; v_gene: TRBV5-4; j_gene: TRBJ1-2; abundance: .
CDR3nt: TGTGCCAGCAGCTTCTCCTCCTACAATGAGCAGTTCTTC; CDR3aa: CASSFSSYNEQFF; d_gene: .; v_gene: TRBV7-6; j_gene: TRBJ2-1; abundance: .
CDR3nt: TGCGCCAGCAGTCCGACCTCTGGGGCCAACGTCCTGACTTTC; CDR3aa: CASSPTSGANVLTF; d_gene: .; v_gene: TRBV5-1; j_gene: TRBJ2-6; abundance: .
CDR3nt: TGTGCCAGCAGTTCCGACAGGTCTACTGGGGCCAACGTCCTGACTTTC; CDR3aa: CASSSDRSTGANVLTF; d_gene: .; v_gene: TRBV7-9; j_gene: TRBJ2-6; abundance: .
CDR3nt: TGCGCCAGCAGCTGGGCGGGACAGACCAACACTGAAGCTTTCTTT; CDR3aa: CASSWAGQTNTEAFF; d_gene: TRBD1; v_gene: TRBV5-1; j_gene: TRBJ1-1; abundance: .
CDR3nt: TGTGCCAGCAGTGTGTTACACAGCGGCTCCTACGAGCAGTACTTC; CDR3aa: CASSVLHSGSYEQYF; d_gene: .; v_gene: TRBV6-1; j_gene: TRBJ2-7; abundance: .
CDR3nt: TGTGCCAGCAACAGGGTCAATCAGCCCCAGCATTTT; CDR3aa: CASNRVNQPQHF; d_gene: .; v_gene: TRBV2; j_gene: TRBJ1-5; abundance: few
CDR3nt: TGTGCCAGCAGCTTGGTCGGCGGGAGCTCCTACAATGAGCAGTTCTTC; CDR3aa: CASSLVGGSSYNEQFF; d_gene: TRBD2; v_gene: TRBV5-4; j_gene: TRBJ2-1; abundance: .
CDR3nt: TGTGCCAGCAACATGAATTGGAGCTTTCAGTACTTC; CDR3aa: CASNMNWSFQYF; d_gene: .; v_gene: TRBV25-1; j_gene: TRBJ2-7; abundance: .
CDR3nt: TGTGCCAGTAGTATCGGGGCAGGCGGCGGCTACACCTTC; CDR3aa: CASSIGAGGGYTF; d_gene: .; v_gene: TRBV19; j_gene: TRBJ1-2; abundance: once
CDR3nt: TGTGCCAGCAGCCTCCTCCCACAGGGAGGCAATGAGCAGTTCTTC; CDR3aa: CASSLLPQGGNEQFF; d_gene: .; v_gene: TRBV7-8; j_gene: TRBJ2-1; abundance: .
CDR3nt: TGTGCCAGTAGTATAGTTCAGGGTCAGGGCACCGGGGAGCTGTTTTTT; CDR3aa: CASSIVQGQGTGELFF; d_gene: .; v_gene: TRBV19; j_gene: TRBJ2-2; abundance: .
CDR3nt: TGTGCCAGCAGTGAGGCGGGGGCCCCTGGATATGGCTACACCTTC; CDR3aa: CASSEAGAPGYGYTF; d_gene: .; v_gene: TRBV6-1; j_gene: TRBJ1-2; abundance: .
CDR3nt: TGTGCCAGCGATAAGGGGGGCGTCTACGGGGAGCTGTTTTTT; CDR3aa: CASDKGGVYGELFF; d_gene: .; v_gene: TRBV28; j_gene: TRBJ2-2; abundance: .
CDR3nt: TGTGCCACCAGCAGAGATCGCCCCTTACGTAGACCGGGACTAGCGGGTGAAACCTACGAGCAGTACTTC; CDR3aa: CATSRDRPLRRPGLAGETYEQYF; d_gene: TRBD2; v_gene: TRBV15; j_gene: TRBJ2-7; abundance: .
CDR3nt: TGTGCCAGCAGCTTCCGCCATAGGACATCGGAGCAGTACTTC; CDR3aa: CASSFRHRTSEQYF; d_gene: .; v_gene: TRBV21-1; j_gene: TRBJ2-7; abundance: .
CDR3nt: TGTGCTAGCAGCTTAGGTCTCGCAGAACCCGTGAACACTGAAGCTTTCTTT; CDR3aa: CASSLGLAEPVNTEAFF; d_gene: .; v_gene: TRBV7-7; j_gene: TRBJ1-1; abundance: .
CDR3nt: TGCGCCAGCAGCCCAACGGCGAACACTGAAGCTTTCTTT; CDR3aa: CASSPTANTEAFF; d_gene: .; v_gene: TRBV5-1; j_gene: TRBJ1-1; abundance: .
CDR3nt: TGTGCCAGCAGTTACTCGCGAACCGGGACAGGGGTTGGCTACACCTTC; CDR3aa: CASSYSRTGTGVGYTF; d_gene: TRBD1; v_gene: TRBV6-5; j_gene: TRBJ1-2; abundance: .
CDR3nt: TGCAGCGTTGAAAACGGGATGGGCTACGAGCAGTACTTC; CDR3aa: CSVENGMGYEQYF; d_gene: .; v_gene: TRBV29-1; j_gene: TRBJ2-7; abundance: .
CDR3nt: TGCGCCAGCAGCTTGGAGGGTGCAGATACGCAGTATTTT; CDR3aa: CASSLEGADTQYF; d_gene: .; v_gene: TRBV5-1; j_gene: TRBJ2-3; abundance: .
CDR3nt: TGTGCCATCAGAGGGACTGACTACGAGCAGTACTTC; CDR3aa: CAIRGTDYEQYF; d_gene: .; v_gene: TRBV10-3; j_gene: TRBJ2-7; abundance: .
CDR3nt: TGCAGCGTTAACCGGGACACCTATGAGCAGTTCTTC; CDR3aa: CSVNRDTYEQFF; d_gene: .; v_gene: TRBV29-1; j_gene: TRBJ2-1; abundance: .
CDR3nt: TGTGCCAGCAGCTTAGGGTCGGGACTAGAGGAGACCCAGTACTTC; CDR3aa: CASSLGSGLEETQYF; d_gene: TRBD2; v_gene: TRBV11-3; j_gene: TRBJ2-5; abundance: .
CDR3nt: TGTGCCAGCAGCTTTGAAAGCGGGAGGATCCAAGAGACCCAGTACTTC; CDR3aa: CASSFESGRIQETQYF; d_gene: TRBD2; v_gene: TRBV11-2; j_gene: TRBJ2-5; abundance: .
CDR3nt: TGTGCCAGCAGCCCGGGTCGGTACCAAGAGACCCAGTACTTC; CDR3aa: CASSPGRYQETQYF; d_gene: .; v_gene: TRBV11-2; j_gene: TRBJ2-5; abundance: .
CDR3nt: TGCGCCAGCAGCCCGAGGACCGGAAACTATGGCTACACCTTC; CDR3aa: CASSPRTGNYGYTF; d_gene: .; v_gene: TRBV4-1; j_gene: TRBJ1-2; abundance: few
CDR3nt: TGCGCCAGCAGCCCGGAATATGACGGCTACACCTTC; CDR3aa: CASSPEYDGYTF; d_gene: .; v_gene: TRBV5-1; j_gene: TRBJ1-2; abundance: .
CDR3nt: TGCAGCGCAGGAGGAGGGCAGGGTGATCAGCCCCAGCATTTT; CDR3aa: CSAGGGQGDQPQHF; d_gene: .; v_gene: TRBV29-1; j_gene: TRBJ1-5; abundance: .
CDR3nt: TGTGCCAGCAGCTTAGATCATCAGCCCCAGCATTTT; CDR3aa: CASSLDHQPQHF; d_gene: .; v_gene: TRBV11-2; j_gene: TRBJ1-5; abundance: .
CDR3nt: TGTGCCAGCAGCCAAGTGGGCGGGAAGTCCTACGAGCAGTACTTC; CDR3aa: CASSQVGGKSYEQYF; d_gene: .; v_gene: TRBV14; j_gene: TRBJ2-7; abundance: .
CDR3nt: TGCGCCAGCAGCTCTTGGACTAGCGGTTCCTACGAGCAGTACTTC; CDR3aa: CASSSWTSGSYEQYF; d_gene: TRBD2; v_gene: TRBV4-1; j_gene: TRBJ2-7; abundance: .
CDR3nt: TGTGCCAGCTCACAGTCGGTGAGCTCCTACAATGAGCAGTTCTTC; CDR3aa: CASSQSVSSYNEQFF; d_gene: .; v_gene: TRBV18; j_gene: TRBJ2-1; abundance: once
CDR3nt: TGTGCCAGCAATCCGGGACTGAGCTCTACAGCCTTC; CDR3aa: CASNPGLSSTAF; d_gene: .; v_gene: TRBV2; j_gene: TRBJ1-2; abundance: .
CDR3nt: TGTGCCAGCTCACCAGTGTTTACTAGCGGGGGGAGCTCCTACGAGCAGTACTTC; CDR3aa: CASSPVFTSGGSSYEQYF; d_gene: TRBD2; v_gene: TRBV18; j_gene: TRBJ2-7; abundance: .
CDR3nt: TGTGCCAGCAGTGGTGACAAATTACAGGGAGGCACAGATACGCAGTATTTT; CDR3aa: CASSGDKLQGGTDTQYF; d_gene: .; v_gene: TRBV6-1; j_gene: TRBJ2-3; abundance: .
CDR3nt: TGTGCCAGCTCACCACTCCCAAACCGCCTAGCGGGAGGAGATACGCAGTATTTT; CDR3aa: CASSPLPNRLAGGDTQYF; d_gene: TRBD2; v_gene: TRBV18; j_gene: TRBJ2-3; abundance: .
CDR3nt: TGTGCCAGTAGTAGCGGGCCCGGGGGCTATGGCTACACCTTC; CDR3aa: CASSSGPGGYGYTF; d_gene: .; v_gene: TRBV19; j_gene: TRBJ1-2; abundance: .
CDR3nt: TGTGCCAGCAGCCAACCGGGACTAGCGAGCCAAGAGACCCAGTACTTC; CDR3aa: CASSQPGLASQETQYF; d_gene: TRBD2; v_gene: TRBV4-2; j_gene: TRBJ2-5; abundance: once
CDR3nt: TGTGCCATCAGTGAAGGGTCGCGGGTGGCGGCAGATACGCAGTATTTT; CDR3aa: CAISEGSRVAADTQYF; d_gene: .; v_gene: TRBV10-3; j_gene: TRBJ2-3; abundance: .
CDR3nt: TGTGCCAGCAGTCCGGTTCATAGCGGGAGGTACAATGAGCAGTTCTTC; CDR3aa: CASSPVHSGRYNEQFF; d_gene: TRBD2; v_gene: TRBV6-9; j_gene: TRBJ2-1; abundance: .
CDR3nt: TGTGCCAGCAGCCCCACGGTGGGGGAGGGCCGGACAGATACGCAGTATTTT; CDR3aa: CASSPTVGEGRTDTQYF; d_gene: TRBD2; v_gene: TRBV7-2; j_gene: TRBJ2-3; abundance: .
CDR3nt: TGTGCCAGCAAAAAAACAGGGGAAAAACTGTTTTTT; CDR3aa: CASKKTGEKLFF; d_gene: .; v_gene: TRBV2; j_gene: TRBJ1-4; abundance: .
CDR3nt: TGCGCCAGCAGCTTGGTTACCCCCGGGGAACTAGCGGTGGTCAATGAGCAGTTCTTC; CDR3aa: CASSLVTPGELAVVNEQFF; d_gene: TRBD2; v_gene: TRBV5-1; j_gene: TRBJ2-1; abundance: .
CDR3nt: TGCGCCAGCAGCTTGGGGACAAACAGTGACTATGGCTACACCTTC; CDR3aa: CASSLGTNSDYGYTF; d_gene: .; v_gene: TRBV5-1; j_gene: TRBJ1-2; abundance: .
CDR3nt: TGTGCCAGTAGTATTGGCAGAGTCACCGGGGAGCTGTTTTTT; CDR3aa: CASSIGRVTGELFF; d_gene: .; v_gene: TRBV19; j_gene: TRBJ2-2; abundance: .
CDR3nt: TGTGCCAGCAGCGTAGGTGGACTAGCGGTAACAGATACGCAGTATTTT; CDR3aa: CASSVGGLAVTDTQYF; d_gene: TRBD2; v_gene: TRBV9; j_gene: TRBJ2-3; abundance: once
CDR3nt: TGCAGCGTTGCAGAGCGGGACCGGGTCCTCGGGTCTGAGCAGTTCTTC; CDR3aa: CSVAERDRVLGSEQFF; d_gene: TRBD2; v_gene: TRBV29-1; j_gene: TRBJ2-1; abundance: .
CDR3nt: TGTGCCAGCATGGGGCAGCAAGAGACCCAGTACTTC; CDR3aa: CASMGQQETQYF; d_gene: .; v_gene: TRBV2; j_gene: TRBJ2-5; abundance: .
CDR3nt: TGTGCCAGCATCCTGTCTGGCGTAGGCGGGGAGCTGTTTTTT; CDR3aa: CASILSGVGGELFF; d_gene: .; v_gene: TRBV6-1; j_gene: TRBJ2-2; abundance: .
CDR3nt: TGTGCCATCAGCGCAAGCGGGGGCTCCTACAATGAGCAGTTCTTC; CDR3aa: CAISASGGSYNEQFF; d_gene: TRBD2; v_gene: TRBV10-3; j_gene: TRBJ2-1; abundance: once
CDR3nt: TGTGCCAGCAGTTTAGACAGCCGACTCTTCTGCGAGCAGTACTTC; CDR3aa: CASSLDSRLFCEQYF; d_gene: .; v_gene: TRBV28; j_gene: TRBJ2-7; abundance: .